This TCR beta chain was sequenced during a study of cytomegalovirus exposure and HLA in healthy donors. Findings and limits, study-wide: Relative to equally common others, HLA-associated TCR beta chains showed greater clonal expansion in a later analysis. It was reported that the classifier diagnosed cytomegalovirus status with high specificity and sensitivity in both the original and validation cohorts.

PCR was performed using 60 Vbeta and 13 Jbeta primers. Clones were read by immunoSEQ multiplex PCR, and TCRdb kept only the in-frame ones, dropping some. The data contain about 140,000 clones, around 72% of them singletons. The CDR3 totals 13 residues. Germline V gives CDR1 SGHNT, CDR2 YYREEE (reference sequence). Trimming took off 5 bases at V and 9 bases at J, with 17 bases between the two ends. About this clone: Its antigen remains unknown.

The source material was PBMCs. The chain carries TRBV5-4 and TRBJ1-1, with TRBD1 as a possible D gene (6 bases). This receptor was taken from a man aged 35 to 55 in good health and CMV-seronegative. The CDR3 region has the DNA TGTGCCAGCAGGCTGGACAGAGGACCTCAAGCTTTCTTT. Protein product: CASRLDRGPQAFF. Full variable domain (missing parts from reference TRBV5-4 and TRBJ1-1): ETGVTQSPTHLIKTRGQQVTLRCSSQSGHNTVSWYQQALGQGPQFIFQYYREEENGRGNFPPRFSGLQFPNYSSELNVNALELDDSALYLCASRLDRGPQAFFGQGTRLTVV.